These T cell receptor beta chains were read from a single sample in a study of blood T cell repertoires in COVID-19. Profiling relied on immunoSEQ multiplex PCR, and the TCRdb table lists in-frame clones only, not all of them. The table lists 300,000 to 350,000 clones, 75% to 90% of them singletons. The sequenced sample was peripheral blood. These receptor sequences come from a woman aged 45 to 65 with COVID-19, enrolled during active disease. The CDR3 runs from the conserved cysteine through the conserved F or W. The D gene is left open where the match is weak. Clone size, where shown, is once, few, many, or a class for clones that have expanded.

size	D	V	J	CDR3	DNA
.	TRBD1	TRBV30	TRBJ1-5	CAWSPAGTGDQPQHF	TGTGCCTGGAGCCCAGCCGGGACAGGCGATCAGCCCCAGCATTTT
.	.	TRBV6-5	TRBJ2-7	CASSYEVATYEQYF	TGTGCCAGCAGTTATGAGGTAGCCACCTACGAGCAGTACTTC
.	.	TRBV19	TRBJ2-5	CASSIPGAETQYF	TGTGCCAGTAGTATTCCGGGAGCGGAGACCCAGTACTTC
once	.	TRBV30	TRBJ2-5	CAWSTGGSGETQYF	TGTGCCTGGAGTACTGGGGGCAGTGGGGAGACCCAGTACTTC
.	TRBD1	TRBV3-1/TRBV3-2	TRBJ2-2	CASSQDETGYTGELFF	TGTGCCAGCAGCCAAGATGAGACAGGGTACACCGGGGAGCTGTTTTTT
.	TRBD1	TRBV11-3	TRBJ1-1	CASSLGVSGGRGTEAFF	TGTGCCAGCAGCTTGGGGGTCTCAGGGGGCAGAGGGACTGAAGCTTTCTTT
.	.	TRBV30	TRBJ1-1	CALYIDTSLSLKNTEAFF	TGTGCCTTATACATAGACACGTCCTTATCTCTAAAAAACACTGAAGCTTTCTTT
.	.	TRBV7-8	TRBJ2-3	CASSLDGSVLDTQYF	TGTGCCAGCAGCTTAGACGGGAGTGTTTTGGATACGCAGTATTTT
.	TRBD2	TRBV18	TRBJ2-1	CASSPRGLAGGVGEQFF	TGTGCCAGCTCACCCCGTGGACTAGCGGGAGGGGTTGGTGAGCAGTTCTTC
.	.	TRBV10-1	TRBJ1-2	CASSETRAGYGYTF	TGCGCCAGCAGTGAGACCAGGGCCGGCTATGGCTACACCTTC
.	TRBD1	TRBV18	TRBJ2-3	CASSPDRVGTDTQYF	TGTGCCAGCTCACCGGACAGGGTAGGGACAGATACGCAGTATTTT
.	TRBD2	TRBV14	TRBJ2-2	CASRQPGLARFANTGELFF	TGTGCCAGCAGACAACCGGGACTAGCTCGATTTGCGAACACCGGGGAGCTGTTTTTT
.	.	TRBV7-2	TRBJ1-2	CASSLAPGFGYTF	TGTGCCAGCAGCTTAGCGCCAGGCTTTGGCTACACCTTC
.	TRBD1	TRBV6-1	TRBJ1-1	CASSGTGGTEAFF	TGTGCCAGCAGCGGAACAGGGGGCACTGAAGCTTTCTTT
once	.	TRBV3-1/TRBV3-2	TRBJ2-2	CASTMRMGTGELFF	TGTGCCAGCACCATGAGGATGGGCACCGGGGAGCTGTTTTTT
.	.	TRBV3-1/TRBV3-2	TRBJ2-7	CASSRSTPTYEQYF	TGTGCCAGCAGTCGCTCGACACCTACCTACGAGCAGTACTTC
once	.	TRBV14	TRBJ2-2	CASSQDRNTGELFF	TGTGCCAGCAGCCAAGACAGAAACACCGGGGAGCTGTTTTTT
once	.	TRBV7-2	TRBJ1-1	CASSRGTGMNTEAFF	TGTGCCAGCAGCCGCGGTACGGGGATGAACACTGAAGCTTTCTTT
.	.	TRBV23-1	TRBJ2-7	CASSHPEPPPQSSYEQYF	TGCGCCAGCAGTCATCCAGAACCACCTCCACAAAGCTCCTACGAGCAGTACTTC
.	TRBD1	TRBV2	TRBJ1-5	CASSRTGAAQPQHF	TGTGCCAGCAGCAGGACAGGGGCAGCTCAGCCCCAGCATTTT
.	TRBD1	TRBV7-9	TRBJ1-2	CASRPTGAGYTF	TGTGCCAGCAGACCGACAGGGGCCGGCTACACCTTC
.	TRBD2	TRBV9	TRBJ2-3	CASSVSRLAGEVYTQYF	TGTGCCAGCAGCGTTTCTAGGCTAGCGGGAGAGGTATATACGCAGTATTTT
once	.	TRBV6-1	TRBJ2-5	CASSDSGGRETQYF	TGTGCCAGCAGTGATTCCGGAGGGCGAGAGACCCAGTACTTC
.	TRBD1	TRBV27	TRBJ1-2	CASRPGTGFGYTF	TGTGCCAGCAGGCCCGGGACAGGCTTTGGCTACACCTTC
.	TRBD2	TRBV5-8	TRBJ2-1	CASSSQLALAGGKDNEQFF	TGTGCCAGCAGCTCCCAATTGGCTCTAGCGGGAGGGAAAGACAATGAGCAGTTCTTC
.	.	TRBV6-6	TRBJ1-2	CASHRQGLYGYTF	TGTGCCAGCCACCGGCAGGGCCTCTATGGCTACACCTTC
.	.	TRBV12-5	TRBJ1-2	CASGLVPPLPGNYGYTF	TGTGCTAGTGGTTTGGTTCCCCCACTCCCGGGGAACTATGGCTACACCTTC
.	.	TRBV2	TRBJ2-3	CASRTGVVTDTQYF	TGTGCCAGCAGGACGGGAGTGGTCACAGATACGCAGTATTTT
.	TRBD1	TRBV2	TRBJ2-5	CASRPQGVHQETQYF	TGTGCCAGCAGGCCTCAGGGGGTTCATCAAGAGACCCAGTACTTC
.	.	TRBV30	TRBJ1-5	CAWRDNSNQPQHF	TGTGCCTGGAGGGACAATAGCAATCAGCCCCAGCATTTT
.	.	TRBV11-2	TRBJ2-3	CASSPGLGWDTQYF	TGTGCCAGCAGCCCGGGACTCGGTTGGGATACGCAGTATTTT
.	.	TRBV5-6	TRBJ1-2	CASSSLDSGNYGYTF	TGTGCCAGCAGCTCTTTGGATTCGGGGAACTATGGCTACACCTTC
.	.	TRBV6-1	TRBJ1-2	CASSVGVTYTGSHGYTF	TGTGCCAGCAGTGTGGGGGTTACCTATACAGGGAGCCATGGCTACACCTTC
.	.	TRBV24-1	TRBJ2-7	CATSQLGYEQYF	TGTGCCACCAGCCAACTAGGCTACGAGCAGTACTTC
once	TRBD2	TRBV24-1	TRBJ2-7	CATSGRPDSASGSKYEQYF	TGTGCCACCAGTGGTAGGCCCGATTCGGCTAGCGGGAGTAAGTACGAGCAGTACTTC
.	.	TRBV11-3	TRBJ2-7	CASSPTGSSYEQYF	TGTGCCAGCAGCCCTACAGGGAGCTCCTACGAGCAGTACTTC
once	TRBD2	TRBV3-1/TRBV3-2	TRBJ2-3	CASSRLAGELEDTQYF	TGTGCCAGCAGCCGACTAGCGGGAGAACTTGAAGATACGCAGTATTTT
.	.	TRBV3-1/TRBV3-2	TRBJ1-2	CASSQVAGSRLGYTF	TGTGCCAGCAGCCAAGTGGCGGGATCACGTCTTGGCTACACCTTC
.	TRBD1	TRBV5-1	TRBJ1-1	CASTRRGQGAEAFF	TGCGCCAGCACCAGACGTGGACAGGGGGCTGAAGCTTTCTTT
.	TRBD1	TRBV10-3	TRBJ2-7	CAIRTGGTYEQYF	TGTGCCATCAGGACAGGGGGCACCTACGAGCAGTACTTC
.	.	TRBV5-1	TRBJ2-7	CASSPAGQGLREQYF	TGCGCCAGCAGCCCGGCTGGCCAGGGGTTGCGCGAGCAGTACTTC
.	.	TRBV11-2	TRBJ2-1	CASNVQGNEQFF	TGTGCCAGCAACGTACAGGGCAATGAGCAGTTCTTC
.	.	TRBV5-1	TRBJ1-4	CASSFRPGGELFF	TGCGCCAGCAGCTTTAGGCCTGGTGGAGAACTGTTTTTT
.	TRBD1	TRBV2	TRBJ1-3	CASYRTGPGNTIYF	TGTGCCAGCTATCGGACAGGCCCTGGAAACACCATATATTTT
.	TRBD1	TRBV7-2	TRBJ1-5	CASSLNVQGVGQPQHF	TGTGCCAGCAGCTTAAATGTACAGGGGGTAGGGCAGCCCCAGCATTTT
.	.	TRBV6-5	TRBJ1-5	CASSYSSFQPQHF	TGTGCCAGCAGTTACTCCTCCTTTCAGCCCCAGCATTTT
.	TRBD2	TRBV19	TRBJ2-1	CASTAGGYNEQFF	TGTGCCAGTACTGCGGGAGGATACAATGAGCAGTTCTTC
once	.	TRBV6-2/TRBV6-3	TRBJ2-7	CASSYSGVRTSYEQYF	TGTGCCAGCAGTTATTCAGGGGTACGAACCAGCTACGAGCAGTACTTC
.	TRBD2	TRBV11-3	TRBJ2-5	CASSLDGGVQETQYF	TGTGCCAGCAGCTTAGACGGGGGGGTCCAAGAGACCCAGTACTTC